Following are 20 T cell receptor beta chains from one sample sequenced in a study of vaccination effects on CD4 cells after COVID-19. With the ViraFEST assay, the study expanded antigen-specific CD4+ T cells using viral peptide pools, then sequenced them. Cultured cells yielded isolated CD4+ T cells after about ten days. Each participant received a vaccine that was either BNT162b2 or mRNA-1273, given as two doses. What these receptors recognize is not known. TCRdb's table, derived via immunoSEQ multiplex PCR, lists solely in-frame clones and lacks some. This sample has more than 60,000 clones, with 74% found just once. Specimen: CD4+ T cells from PBMCs cultured with HCoV-229E spike peptides, collected after COVID-19 vaccination. The receptors were sampled from a human donor who received a COVID-19 vaccine.

This clone turned up a few times. The chain employs TRBV29-1 and TRBJ1-1; D possibly corresponds to TRBD1 (5 bases). The CDR3 length is 15 residues. The germline V and J ends were trimmed by 6 bases and 3 bases, with 20 bases remaining between them. Germline V gives CDR1 SQVTM, CDR2 ANQGSEA. This CDR3 is CSVHRDPAVYTEAFF. CDR3 sequence (DNA): TGCAGCGTCCACCGGGACCCGGCGGTATACACTGAAGCTTTCTTT.

The sample holds one count of this clone. V and J are TRBV27 and TRBJ1-4; D gene uncertain. Between the trimmed V and J ends, which lost 4 bases and 1 base, there was a span of 10 bases. The V gene's germline CDR1 is MNHEY and CDR2 SMNVEV (reference sequence). CDR3 size: 15 residues. The CDR3 loop reads CASSSLGRTNEKLFF. CDR3 DNA sequence: TGTGCCAGCAGTTCCCTGGGAAGAACTAATGAAAAACTGTTTTTT.

The rearrangement links TRBV5-8 to TRBJ2-7; TRBD2 agrees at 9 bases. V lost 0 bases and J lost 0; bases outside the gene matches: 4. The CDR3 extends over 16 amino acids. Germline V gene lookup returns CDR1 SGHTS and CDR2 YDEGEE. CDR3 protein: CASSLGRRGGSYEQYV. CDR3 bases: TGTGCCAGCAGCTTGGGACGGCGGGGGGGCTCCTACGAGCAGTACGTC.

The chain couples TRBV4-3 to TRBJ1-4; 7 bases map to TRBD1. Germline V gene sequence: CDR1 LGHNA, CDR2 YSLEER. This CDR3 spans 14 amino acids. With V trimmed by 2 bases and J by 4 bases, 1 base remained unmatched. CDR3 sequence: CASSQRQGNEKLFF. CDR3 sequence (DNA): TGCGCCAGCAGCCAAAGACAGGGTAATGAAAAACTGTTTTTT.

The V call is TRBV4-3, the J call TRBJ2-1, with TRBD1 identical over 7 bases. Trimming cost V 0 bases and J 4 bases; bases outside gene matches: 9. Germline V gene sequence: CDR1 LGHNA, CDR2 YSLEER. This CDR3 contains 17 residues. CDR3 amino acids: CASSQDLTGWGYNEQFF. CDR3 coding DNA: TGCGCCAGCAGCCAAGATTTGACAGGGTGGGGATACAATGAGCAGTTCTTC.

This clone appeared a single time. The rearrangement uses TRBV29-1 and TRBJ2-3; D is possibly TRBD2 (6 bases). Germline V gene lookup returns CDR1 SQVTM and CDR2 ANQGSEA. The CDR3 runs to 14 residues. V was cut by 3 bases and J by 6 bases, with 16 bases left in between. CDR3 region: CSVERSGAGDTQYF. The CDR3 DNA reads as TGCAGCGTTGAGAGGTCCGGGGCGGGGGATACGCAGTATTTT.

This clone appeared a few times. This chain joins TRBV18 and TRBJ1-2, with 7 bases fitting TRBD1. The CDR3 covers 14 residues. Germline lookup yields CDR1 KGHSH and CDR2 LQKENI. The J segment lost 6 bases and the V segment lost 3 bases, leaving 7 bases of the junction unmatched. CDR3 DNA sequence: TGTGCCAGCTCACCTCGACAGGGTGCTCATGGCTACACCTTC. Translated: CASSPRQGAHGYTF.

V usage is TRBV19 and J usage is TRBJ1-5, with no clear D. The CDR3 sequence is 15 residues long. Trimming cost V 5 bases and J 0 bases, with 11 bases left between them. Germline V gene sequence: CDR1 LNHDA, CDR2 SQIVND (reference sequence). The CDR3 DNA reads as TGTGCCAGTAGTGACCGAGCATATAGCAATCAGCCCCAGCATTTT. Its protein is CASSDRAYSNQPQHF.

This clone was seen a handful of times. The chain links TRBV10-2 to TRBJ2-2; D uncertain. The CDR3 is 12 residues long. V lost 6 bases and J 6 bases, leaving 8 bases between the germline ends. Looked up from germline, CDR1 is WSHSY and CDR2 is SAAADI. In DNA form, the CDR3 reads TGCGCCAGCAGGTTACAATCCGGGGAGCTGTTTTTT. Translating it yields CASRLQSGELFF.

The chain links TRBV5-8 to TRBJ1-5; D call uncertain. Germline-derived CDR1 and CDR2 are SGHTS and YDEGEE. This CDR3 spans 12 amino acids. The germline V and J ends were trimmed by 1 base and 5 bases, with 4 bases remaining between them. The CDR3 region is CASSLSDQPQHF. CDR3 in DNA: TGTGCCAGCAGCTTGTCTGATCAGCCCCAGCATTTT. The variable domain in full, with the rest retrieved from reference TRBV5-8 and TRBJ1-5, is EAGVTQSPTHLIKTRGQQATLRCSPISGHTSVYWYQQALGLGLQFLLWYDEGEERNRGNFPPRFSGRQFPNYSSELNVNALELEDSALYLCASSLSDQPQHFGDGTRLSIL.

The chain combines TRBV28 with TRBJ1-4; 9 bases are shared with TRBD1. The CDR3 length is 16 residues. CDR1 MDHEN and CDR2 SYDVKM come from the germline V gene. V lost 1 base to trimming and J lost 6 bases; unmatched junction nucleotides: 6. The CDR3 DNA is TGTGCCAGCAGTTTATATCCGGGACAGGGATATGAAAAACTGTTTTTT. It yields the protein CASSLYPGQGYEKLFF.

V gene TRBV4-1 combines with J gene TRBJ2-2, with D possibly being TRBD2 (6 bases). CDR3 length equals 17 residues. V shed 1 base and J shed 0 bases, with 12 bases lying between them. From germline, CDR1 is MGHRA and CDR2 YSYEKL. Here the CDR3 reads CASSQAYGTANTGELFF. For the CDR3, the DNA is TGCGCCAGCAGCCAAGCTTACGGGACTGCGAACACCGGGGAGCTGTTTTTT.

The J gene is TRBJ2-7, the V gene TRBV18; D might be TRBD1 (6 bases). The length of the CDR3 is 13 residues. CDR1 is KGHSH and CDR2 is LQKENI in the germline V gene. The V end lost 2 bases, the J end lost 7 bases, and 12 bases lay between the germline ends. CDR3 in DNA: TGTGCCAGCTCACCAAACAGGGTAAGGGAGCAGTACGTC. Translated, it gives CASSPNRVREQYV.

The chain recombines TRBV6-5 with TRBJ1-4; D is unresolved. Germline loops: CDR1 MNHEY, CDR2 SVGAGI. This CDR3 contains 16 residues. V was clipped by 4 bases and J by 0 bases, with 12 bases between them. The CDR3: CASSSTYRPTNEKLFF. For the CDR3, the DNA is TGTGCCAGCAGTTCTACATACCGTCCAACTAATGAAAAACTGTTTTTT.

The rearrangement joins TRBV5-1 to TRBJ2-1; possibly TRBD2 for D (6 bases). Trimming shortened V by 5 bases and J by 7 bases, and 13 bases separated the two germline ends. This CDR3 has 13 amino acids. Germline V CDR1 and CDR2: SGHRS, YFSETQ. The CDR3 coding sequence is TGCGCCAGCAGTGGACCGGGGGAGAATGAGCAGTTCTTC. This sequence encodes CASSGPGENEQFF.

V is TRBV18 and J is TRBJ2-5, with D possibly TRBD2 on 5 matching bases. Trimming left V 7 bases short and J 5 bases short, with 20 bases between. Germline V gene sequence: CDR1 KGHSH, CDR2 LQKENI. The CDR3 spans 15 residues. The CDR3 nucleotides read TGTGCCAGCTACCCGACCGGGATAGTTACGGAGACCCAGTACTTC. Amino acid sequence: CASYPTGIVTETQYF.

The chain links TRBV19 to TRBJ2-3; no clear D. The V end was cut by 3 bases, the J end by 2 bases, with 12 bases between. Per germline, CDR1 LNHDA and CDR2 SQIVND (reference sequence). The CDR3 totals 15 residues. CDR3 DNA sequence: TGTGCCAGTAGTATTGGTGGGGATTACACAGATACGCAGTATTTT. It yields the protein CASSIGGDYTDTQYF.

The V call is TRBV19, the J call TRBJ1-1, with a tentative D call TRBD1 (5 bases). The CDR3 length is 13 residues. Trimming cost V 5 bases and J 9 bases, with 16 bases left between them. Looked up from germline, CDR1 is LNHDA and CDR2 is SQIVND (reference sequence). The CDR3 DNA sequence: TGTGCCAGTAGTGTCCCGGGACGGCTTAAAGCTTTCTTT. It translates to CASSVPGRLKAFF.

J is TRBJ2-1 and V is TRBV18; 11 nucleotides match TRBD2. Per the germline V gene, CDR1 is KGHSH and CDR2 is LQKENI. There are 19 residues in the CDR3. After removal of 3 bases from V and 0 bases from J, the junction contained 10 bases not matched to a gene. The CDR3 loop reads CASSPFQTSGGLSYNEQFF. Written as DNA, the CDR3 is TGTGCCAGCTCACCCTTTCAAACTAGCGGGGGCCTCTCCTACAATGAGCAGTTCTTC.

This chain uses TRBV2 with TRBJ2-5, with 13 nucleotides matching TRBD2. J was trimmed by 3 bases and V by 6 bases; bases with no gene match: 7. The CDR3 spans 16 residues. The V gene's germline CDR1 is SNHLY and CDR2 FYNNEI. CDR3 residues: CASSMGGLAGKETQYF. The DNA of the CDR3 is TGTGCCAGCAGCATGGGGGGACTAGCGGGGAAAGAGACCCAGTACTTC.